The 11 T cell receptor beta chains in this list originate from one sample, sequenced in a study of Graves' ophthalmopathy and Graves' hyperthyroidism. Amplified TCR beta CDR3 regions were obtained using RNA transcripts as template. Second-round multiplex PCR came after first-round RT-PCR with HTBI primers. MiXCR was run by TCRdb on the multiplex PCR reads, yielding one entry per CDR3 protein. Among around 1,000,000 distinct CDR3 sequences, roughly 35% were seen once, and the ten largest hold 11%. The sequencing input was peripheral blood or thyroid tissue (not recorded which). The source of these receptors is an adult man with Graves' hyperthyroidism.

The sample holds many counts of this clonotype. This chain links TRBV29-1 with TRBJ2-5; tentatively, D is TRBD2 (6 bases). CDR1 is SQVTM, CDR2 ANQGSEA, per germline. The CDR3 totals 13 residues. V gave up 6 bases and J gave up 4 bases, with 15 bases separating them. This CDR3 reads CSVLTSFVETQYF. CDR3 DNA sequence: TGCAGCGTCCTGACTAGTTTTGTAGAGACCCAGTACTTC.

The chain uses TRBV29-1 and TRBJ2-7, with 8 bases identical to TRBD1. The CDR3 is 13 residues long. V lost 8 bases to trimming and J lost 2 bases; unmatched junction nucleotides: 8. Germline CDR1 and CDR2: SQVTM and ANQGSEA. The CDR3 is CSLGQEPAYEQYF. DNA of the CDR3: TGCAGCTTGGGACAGGAGCCCGCCTACGAGCAGTACTTC.

This chain connects TRBV20-1 to TRBJ2-6, with D hard to call. Deletions cut 0 bases from V and 18 bases from J, with 9 bases between. The CDR3 extends over 10 amino acids. CDR1 is DFQATT, CDR2 SNEGSKA, per germline (reference sequence). Here the CDR3 DNA reads TGCAGTGCTAGAGATCAAGTCACGACTTTC. Protein product: CSARDQVTTF.

As for this clonotype: The limits of the CDR3 on the DNA are not certain, so only TCRdb's listed CDR3 is given. This chain connects TRBV10-3 to TRBJ2-2; the table's D call of TRBD1 was not tested on the DNA. CDR1 ENHRY and CDR2 SYGVKD come from the germline V gene. The CDR3 sequence runs 15 residues, both termini included. This CDR3 is CAISFGRGSTGELVF.

CDR3 in amino acids: CASSQELRRDRAYEQYF. CDR3 DNA: TGCGCCAGCAGCCAAGAATTGCGGAGGGACAGAGCCTACGAGCAGTACTTC. The chain has TRBV4-3 and TRBJ2-7, with TRBD1 as a possible D gene (7 bases). The CDR3 loop spans 17 amino acids. The V gene's germline CDR1 is LGHNA and CDR2 YSLEER. Trimming shortened V by 0 bases and J by 2 bases, and 17 bases separated the two germline ends.

This clonotype appeared a single time. One junction end disagrees with the germline gene, perhaps due to a read error. Here the CDR3 reads CASSQAPNYRELFF. CDR3 coding DNA: TGCGCCAGCAGCCAAGCCCCTAATTACCGGGAGCTGTTTTTT. This chain joins TRBV7-3 and TRBJ2-2; D is unresolved. CDR1 and CDR2 from the germline V gene are SGHTA and FQGTGA. The CDR3 is 14 residues long.

The CDR3 sequence is CASSLIETALTYEQYF. In nucleotides, the CDR3 is TGTGCCAGCAGCTTAATTGAAACAGCCCTGACCTACGAGCAGTACTTC. This chain uses TRBV7-9 with TRBJ2-7; no firm D call. CDR1 and CDR2 (germline): SEHNR, FQNEAQ (reference sequence). CDR3 length: 16 amino acids. The V gene lost 2 bases and the J gene lost 2 bases, with 16 bases spanning the gap.

The chain links TRBV6-5 to TRBJ1-2; no reliable D call. V was trimmed by 2 bases and J by 0 bases, leaving 7 bases between them. The CDR3 contains 14 residues. CDR1 MNHEY and CDR2 SVGAGI come from the germline V gene. CDR3 region: CASSYGTPNYGYTF. The CDR3 DNA sequence: TGTGCCAGCAGTTACGGCACCCCTAACTATGGCTACACCTTC.

This clonotype was found many times. The chain employs TRBV7-9 and TRBJ2-7; perhaps TRBD2 as D (6 bases). The CDR3 contains 14 residues. Germline V lookup: CDR1 SEHNR, CDR2 FQNEAQ (reference sequence). The V end was cut by 5 bases, the J end by 6 bases, with 17 bases between. CDR3 sequence: CASSRGSRDSEQYF. Written as DNA, the CDR3 is TGTGCCAGCAGCCGAGGGAGCCGGGACTCCGAGCAGTACTTC.

This clonotype appeared many times. This rearrangement joins TRBV6-5 to TRBJ2-5; D remains unclear. The CDR3 is made up of 11 amino acids. V lost 7 bases and J 5 bases, leaving 8 bases between the germline ends. Germline CDR1 is MNHEY and CDR2 is SVGAGI. The CDR3 reads CASKGSETQYF. CDR3 sequence (DNA): TGTGCCAGCAAAGGGTCGGAGACCCAGTACTTC.

The chain carries TRBV6-4 and TRBJ2-2; D is unclear. The germline V and J ends were trimmed by 3 bases and 5 bases, with 10 bases remaining between them. The germline V gene has CDR1 MRHNA and CDR2 SNTAGT. The CDR3 extends over 14 amino acids. CDR3 DNA: TGTGCCAGCAGTGATAGAACGGGTACCGGGGAGCTGTTTTTT. This translates into CASSDRTGTGELFF.